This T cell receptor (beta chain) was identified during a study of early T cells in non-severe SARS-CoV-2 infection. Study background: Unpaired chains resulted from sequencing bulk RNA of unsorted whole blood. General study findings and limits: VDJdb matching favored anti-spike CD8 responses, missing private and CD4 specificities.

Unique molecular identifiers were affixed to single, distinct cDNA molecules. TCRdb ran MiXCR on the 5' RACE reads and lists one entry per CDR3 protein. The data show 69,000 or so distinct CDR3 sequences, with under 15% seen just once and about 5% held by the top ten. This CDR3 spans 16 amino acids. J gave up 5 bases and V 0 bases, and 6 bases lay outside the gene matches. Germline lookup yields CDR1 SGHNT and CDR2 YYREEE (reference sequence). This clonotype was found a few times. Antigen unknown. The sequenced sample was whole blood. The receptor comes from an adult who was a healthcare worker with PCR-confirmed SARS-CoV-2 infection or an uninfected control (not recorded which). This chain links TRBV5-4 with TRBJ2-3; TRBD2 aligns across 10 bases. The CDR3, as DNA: TGTGCCAGCAGCTTGGGTCTAGCGGGGGTAGGAGATACGCAGTATTTT. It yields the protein CASSLGLAGVGDTQYF.